The 31 T cell receptor beta chains below were found in one sample sequenced in a study of shared clonotypes between healthy human individuals. Only in-frame clones appear in the TCRdb table, and some are missing; sequencing was by immunoSEQ multiplex PCR. The table lists roughly 200,000 clones, 60% to 75% of them singletons. Sequenced sample: memory CD4+ T cells sorted from blood. Subset reported: CD45RA-negative fraction. The receptors were gathered from a man younger than 40 in good health.

V is TRBV7-9 and J is TRBJ1-5; a weak D match, TRBD1 (5 bases). Looked up from germline, CDR1 is SEHNR and CDR2 is FQNEAQ (reference sequence). The V gene lost 10 bases and the J gene lost 5 bases, with 27 bases spanning the gap. The CDR3 consists of 17 residues. The CDR3 coding sequence is TGTGCCACCTCAGCTTTCCGGGGGGTGGTCGAGGATCAGCCCCAGCATTTT. Translated: CATSAFRGVVEDQPQHF.

V usage is TRBV28 and J usage is TRBJ2-7; 7 nucleotides agree with TRBD1. The CDR3 length is 14 residues. The J segment lost 2 bases and the V segment lost 5 bases, leaving 6 bases of the junction unmatched. The germline gives CDR1 MDHEN, CDR2 SYDVKM. CDR3: CASSRQGGPYEQYF. Written as DNA, the CDR3 is TGTGCCAGCAGTAGACAGGGTGGTCCCTACGAGCAGTACTTC.

The chain has TRBV10-3 and TRBJ2-7, with D possibly being TRBD1 (5 bases). The CDR3 runs to 12 residues. Germline V gene lookup returns CDR1 ENHRY and CDR2 SYGVKD. Trimming removed 11 bases from V and 3 bases from J, with 14 bases in between. This chain's CDR3 is CASQDKSYEQYF. The DNA for the CDR3 is TGTGCCTCGCAGGACAAAAGCTACGAGCAGTACTTC.

The rearrangement joins TRBV28 to TRBJ2-7, with a weak D call TRBD2 (5 bases). The CDR3 is 12 residues long. The ends were cut back, 6 bases at V and 3 bases at J, with 9 bases in the middle. CDR1 is MDHEN, CDR2 SYDVKM, per germline. The CDR3 is CASRTGIYEQYF. CDR3 bases: TGTGCCAGCAGAACGGGAATCTACGAGCAGTACTTC.

The V and J genes are TRBV7-6 and TRBJ1-1; 9 nucleotides match TRBD1. The CDR3 extends over 13 amino acids. Germline CDR1 and CDR2: SGHVS and FNYEAQ. J lost 5 bases, V lost 5 bases, and 3 bases had no gene match. Here the CDR3 reads CASSQTGGTEAFF. The CDR3 DNA is TGTGCCAGCAGCCAGACAGGGGGGACTGAAGCTTTCTTT. Full variable domain (outside the CDR3, taken from reference TRBV7-6 and TRBJ1-1): GAGVSQSPRYKVTKRGQDVALRCDPISGHVSLYWYRQALGQGPEFLTYFNYEAQQDKSGLPNDRFSAERPEGSISTLTIQRTEQRDSAMYRCASSQTGGTEAFFGQGTRLTVV.

This clone has a single count. The J gene is TRBJ2-7, the V gene TRBV19; D is possibly TRBD1 or TRBD2 (5 bases each). The length of the CDR3 is 13 residues. CDR1 and CDR2 (germline): LNHDA, SQIVND (reference sequence). The V and J ends lost 8 bases and 4 bases respectively, with 15 bases between them. The CDR3 spells CASSGRTGYEQYF. As DNA, the CDR3 is TGTGCCAGTTCGGGACGGACGGGATACGAGCAGTACTTC.

This clone was seen a handful of times. The rearrangement uses TRBV5-5 and TRBJ2-3, with TRBD2 as a possible D gene (5 bases). V was cut by 3 bases and J by 1 base, with 9 bases left in between. Germline CDR1 is SGHKS and CDR2 is YYEKEE (reference sequence). This CDR3 contains 14 residues. The CDR3 bases are TGTGCCAGCAGCTCGGCGAGGGGCACAGATACGCAGTATTTT. This translates into CASSSARGTDTQYF.

There are a few counts of this clone. This rearrangement joins TRBV7-2 to TRBJ2-2; 9 bases map to TRBD1. V gave up 5 bases and J gave up 7 bases; unmatched junction bases: 5. The germline V gene has CDR1 SGHTA and CDR2 FQGNSA. The CDR3 spans 14 residues. This CDR3 reads CASSAGQGYGELFF. CDR3 in DNA: TGTGCCAGCAGCGCAGGACAGGGGTACGGGGAGCTGTTTTTT.

V is TRBV5-6 and J is TRBJ2-3; TRBD2 aligns across 10 bases. CDR3 length equals 18 residues. CDR1 and CDR2 from the germline V gene are SGHDT and YYEEEE. Trimming removed 6 bases from V and 2 bases from J; junction bases left unmatched: 15. The CDR3 coding sequence is TGTGCCAGCACCCCCAGGCCGAGGACTAGCGGTATCACAGATACGCAGTATTTT. Encoded protein: CASTPRPRTSGITDTQYF.

This clone was seen only a few times. This chain uses TRBV25-1 with TRBJ1-2; TRBD1 aligns across 10 bases. Trimming took 5 bases from V and 0 from J; bases not matched to a gene: 6. CDR3 length equals 16 residues. Germline loops: CDR1 MGHDK, CDR2 SYGVNS. CDR3 DNA sequence: TGTGCCAGCAGTCCCCCCGGGACAGGGGCTAACTATGGCTACACCTTC. Its protein is CASSPPGTGANYGYTF.

The CDR3 protein is CASDGRNSNQPQHF. The CDR3 nucleotides read TGTGCCAGTGACGGACGGAATAGCAATCAGCCCCAGCATTTT. V and J are TRBV6-5 and TRBJ1-5; D gene ambiguous. The CDR3 contains 14 residues. V lost 9 bases, J lost 0 bases, and 12 bases lay in between. The germline CDR1 and CDR2 sequences are MNHEY and SVGAGI.

This rearrangement joins TRBV6-1 to TRBJ2-7; possibly TRBD1 or TRBD2 for D (5 bases each). Germline-derived CDR1 and CDR2 are MNHNS and SASEGT. The CDR3 has 17 amino acids. Trimming removed 4 bases at V and 0 bases at J, with 19 bases between. Here the CDR3 DNA reads TGTGCCAGCAGTGCTTCTACGGGACGCAAGGGCTCCTACGAGCAGTACTTC. It codes for CASSASTGRKGSYEQYF.

In its sample, this clone was seen a few times. This rearrangement joins TRBV2 to TRBJ1-2, with 9 nucleotides matching TRBD1. CDR1 and CDR2 (germline): SNHLY, FYNNEI. V lost 6 bases, J lost 7 bases, and 6 bases stayed unmatched. The CDR3 covers 13 residues. DNA of the CDR3: TGTGCCAGCAGAGACAGGGGGACGTTTGGCTACACCTTC. Protein sequence: CASRDRGTFGYTF.

This clone was seen ten or more times. V gene TRBV5-4 combines with J gene TRBJ2-3, with D unclear. V was pared by 2 bases and J by 5 bases, with 12 bases between. The CDR3 has 14 residues. Per the germline V gene, CDR1 is SGHNT and CDR2 is YYREEE (reference sequence). In nucleotides, the CDR3 is TGTGCCAGCAGCTTTTTCAGTCGAAGAGATACGCAGTATTTT. As protein: CASSFFSRRDTQYF.

At least ten counts were recorded for this clone. The rearrangement links TRBV5-1 to TRBJ2-3; TRBD1 aligns across 7 bases. The CDR3 is 14 amino acids. V lost 2 bases and J lost 2; bases outside the gene matches: 2. The germline V gene has CDR1 SGHRS and CDR2 YFSETQ. CDR3: CASSFGTATDTQYF. For the CDR3, the DNA is TGCGCCAGCAGCTTCGGGACAGCCACAGATACGCAGTATTTT.

This chain joins TRBV9 and TRBJ2-1; 7 nucleotides agree with TRBD2. Germline CDR1 is SGDLS and CDR2 is YYNGEE. The CDR3 runs to 14 residues. J gave up 5 bases and V 7 bases, and 9 bases lay outside the gene matches. CDR3 coding DNA: TGTGCCAGCCCAGCGGGGATGACGAACAATGAGCAGTTCTTC. Translating it yields CASPAGMTNNEQFF.

The rearrangement links TRBV11-2 to TRBJ2-3, with no clear D. V shed 3 bases and J shed 2 bases, with 12 bases lying between them. The germline V gene encodes CDR1 SGHAT and CDR2 FQNNGV. The CDR3 covers 15 residues. The CDR3: CASSFGARDTDTQYF. CDR3 sequence (DNA): TGTGCCAGCAGCTTCGGAGCAAGGGACACAGATACGCAGTATTTT.

The chain uses TRBV27 and TRBJ2-7; maybe TRBD1 (5 bases). Germline lookup yields CDR1 MNHEY and CDR2 SMNVEV (reference sequence). The CDR3 sequence is 14 residues long. Trimming shortened V by 6 bases and J by 2 bases, and 14 bases separated the two germline ends. CDR3 nucleotide sequence: TGTGCCAGCAGCTCTTCGACAGACGCCTACGAGCAGTACTTC. Amino acids: CASSSSTDAYEQYF.

This clone has just a few counts. This sequence joins TRBV18 and TRBJ2-1, with TRBD1 matching 7 bases. Germline V gene sequence: CDR1 KGHSH, CDR2 LQKENI. V dropped 6 bases and J dropped 4; count of bases not matched to a gene: 6. This CDR3 spans 14 amino acids. The CDR3 DNA follows: TGTGCCAGCTCTACAAACAGGGGTTACAATGAGCAGTTCTTC. Translated: CASSTNRGYNEQFF.

The chain is built from TRBV2 and TRBJ2-2; 8 bases agree with TRBD1. The CDR3 is 14 residues long. Germline V gives CDR1 SNHLY, CDR2 FYNNEI. V trimming: 6 bases; J trimming: 7 bases; junction bases outside the gene matches: 7. In nucleotides, the CDR3 is TGTGCCAGCAGACGGACAGGGTCGGACGGGGAGCTGTTTTTT. Translating it yields CASRRTGSDGELFF.

As to this clone: The same CDR3 also results from other DNA sequences found in this sample. The chain uses TRBV6-1 and TRBJ2-7; 8 bases are a match to TRBD1. The CDR3 runs 14 residues. Germline CDR1 reads MNHNS; CDR2 reads SASEGT. The V and J ends lost 2 bases and 3 bases, in that order; junction bases with no gene match: 3. The CDR3 is CASSERTGSYEQYF. CDR3 bases: TGTGCCAGCAGTGAAAGGACAGGGAGCTACGAGCAGTACTTC.

The genes are TRBV9 and TRBJ1-1; TRBD1 matches 9 bases. Trimming removed 3 bases from V and 4 bases from J; junction bases left unmatched: 1. The CDR3 consists of 13 residues. The germline V gene has CDR1 SGDLS and CDR2 YYNGEE. CDR3: CASSGTGVTEAFF. For the CDR3, the DNA is TGTGCCAGCAGCGGGACAGGGGTCACTGAAGCTTTCTTT.

The rearrangement links TRBV6-1 to TRBJ2-2, with 11 positions matching TRBD2. The germline gives CDR1 MNHNS, CDR2 SASEGT. The CDR3 is made up of 16 amino acids. Germline trimming cut 3 bases from V and 8 bases from J; bases unmatched to any gene: 8. Written as DNA, the CDR3 is TGTGCCAGCAGTGATTTAGCGGGAGGGCCGGAAGGGGAGCTGTTTTTT. Translated, it gives CASSDLAGGPEGELFF.

This rearrangement joins TRBV4-3 to TRBJ2-2, with TRBD2 as a possible D gene (6 bases). This CDR3 comprises 16 residues. CDR1 LGHNA and CDR2 YSLEER come from the germline V gene. V dropped 0 bases and J dropped 3 bases, with 11 bases sitting between them. The CDR3 coding sequence is TGCGCCAGCAGCCAAGATCTTGGGAGGTACACCGGGGAGCTGTTTTTT. Translation: CASSQDLGRYTGELFF.

The chain has TRBV18 and TRBJ1-5, with D unresolved. The germline gives CDR1 KGHSH, CDR2 LQKENI. The CDR3 is 13 residues long. The germline V and J ends were trimmed by 0 bases and 3 bases, with 3 bases remaining between them. CDR3 in DNA: TGTGCCAGCTCACCACCAAACAATCAGCCCCAGCATTTT. Its protein is CASSPPNNQPQHF.

The chain couples TRBV5-4 to TRBJ2-3; D remains ambiguous. V lost 2 bases and J 6 bases, leaving 10 bases between the germline ends. Germline CDR1 is SGHNT and CDR2 is YYREEE (reference sequence). CDR3 length: 13 residues. The chain's CDR3 is CASSLRDSDTQYF. CDR3 sequence (DNA): TGTGCCAGCAGCTTAAGGGATTCGGATACGCAGTATTTT.

This chain uses TRBV28 with TRBJ2-7, with 9 bases identical to TRBD1. The V and J ends lost 3 bases and 5 bases, in that order; junction bases with no gene match: 11. Germline V CDR1 and CDR2: MDHEN, SYDVKM. The CDR3 is 16 residues long. CDR3 region: CASSFVIGQGNNEQYF. DNA for the CDR3: TGTGCCAGCAGTTTTGTTATCGGACAGGGGAACAACGAGCAGTACTTC.

V gene TRBV4-1 combines with J gene TRBJ2-3; 8 positions match TRBD2. Trimming at V came to 4 bases and at J to 0 bases, leaving 6 bases not matched to a gene. CDR1 is MGHRA, CDR2 YSYEKL, per germline. The CDR3 covers 16 residues. The CDR3 DNA sequence: TGCGCCAGCAGCCTCCAACTAGCGGAGAGCACAGATACGCAGTATTTT. This translates into CASSLQLAESTDTQYF.

In its sample, this clone was seen a few times. This sequence joins TRBV29-1 and TRBJ2-7; 8 nucleotides agree with TRBD2. The CDR3 sequence is 13 residues long. CDR1 is SQVTM and CDR2 is ANQGSEA in the germline V gene. The ends lost 3 bases at V and 3 bases at J; junction bases unmatched: 4. The CDR3 DNA reads TGCAGCGTTGACAGCGGGAGCAACTACGAGCAGTACTTC. It specifies CSVDSGSNYEQYF.

The genes are TRBV5-6 and TRBJ2-2, with D possibly TRBD2 on 6 matching bases. This CDR3 is 15 amino acids long. The germline V gene encodes CDR1 SGHDT and CDR2 YYEEEE. V lost 7 bases, J lost 1 base, and 14 bases lay in between. The CDR3 reads CASWRGNLNTGELFF. DNA for the CDR3: TGTGCCAGCTGGCGGGGTAACTTGAACACCGGGGAGCTGTTTTTT.

As concerns this clone: Other DNA sequences of this sample code for an identical CDR3. The chain joins TRBV5-1 to TRBJ2-1; D not resolved. The CDR3 extends over 15 amino acids. The germline V and J ends were trimmed by 2 bases and 0 bases, with 9 bases remaining between them. CDR1 SGHRS and CDR2 YFSETQ come from the germline V gene. Written as DNA, the CDR3 is TGCGCCAGCAGCTTTGACGGTAGCTCCTACAATGAGCAGTTCTTC. Residues: CASSFDGSSYNEQFF.